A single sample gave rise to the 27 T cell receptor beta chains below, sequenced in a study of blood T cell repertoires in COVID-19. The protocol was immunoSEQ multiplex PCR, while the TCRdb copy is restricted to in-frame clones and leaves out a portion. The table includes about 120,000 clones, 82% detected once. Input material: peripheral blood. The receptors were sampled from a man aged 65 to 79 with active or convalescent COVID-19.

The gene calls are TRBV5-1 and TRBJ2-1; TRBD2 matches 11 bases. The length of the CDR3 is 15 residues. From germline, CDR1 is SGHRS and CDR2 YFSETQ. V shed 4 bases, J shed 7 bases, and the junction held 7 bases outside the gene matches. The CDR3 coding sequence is TGCGCCAGCAGCCAGACTAGCGGGAATGTAAATGAGCAGTTCTTC. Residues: CASSQTSGNVNEQFF.

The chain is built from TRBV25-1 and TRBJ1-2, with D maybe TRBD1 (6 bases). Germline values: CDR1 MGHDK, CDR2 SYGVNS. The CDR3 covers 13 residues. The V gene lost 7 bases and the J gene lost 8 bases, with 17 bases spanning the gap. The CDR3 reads CASTATGLGGYTF. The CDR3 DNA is TGTGCCAGCACTGCTACAGGGCTTGGGGGCTACACCTTC.

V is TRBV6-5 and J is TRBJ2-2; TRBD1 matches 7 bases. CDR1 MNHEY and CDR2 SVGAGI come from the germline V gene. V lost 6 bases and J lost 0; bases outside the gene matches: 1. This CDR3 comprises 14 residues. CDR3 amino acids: CASRGTANTGELFF. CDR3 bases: TGTGCCAGCAGGGGGACAGCGAACACCGGGGAGCTGTTTTTT.

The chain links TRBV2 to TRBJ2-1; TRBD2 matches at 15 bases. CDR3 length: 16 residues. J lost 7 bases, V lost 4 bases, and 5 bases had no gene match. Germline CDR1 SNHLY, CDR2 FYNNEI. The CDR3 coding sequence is TGTGCCAGCAGTGGGGGACTAGCGGGGGGTGTGAATGAGCAGTTCTTC. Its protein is CASSGGLAGGVNEQFF.

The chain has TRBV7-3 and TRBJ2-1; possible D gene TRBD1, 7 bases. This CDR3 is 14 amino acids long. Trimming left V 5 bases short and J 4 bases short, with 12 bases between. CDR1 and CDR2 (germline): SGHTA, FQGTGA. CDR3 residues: CASSRGTAYNEQFF. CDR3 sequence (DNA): TGTGCCAGCAGCCGCGGGACAGCTTACAATGAGCAGTTCTTC.

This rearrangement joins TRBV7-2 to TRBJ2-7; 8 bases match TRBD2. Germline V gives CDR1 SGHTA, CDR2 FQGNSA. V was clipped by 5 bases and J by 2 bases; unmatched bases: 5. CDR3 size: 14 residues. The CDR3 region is CASSVTSGPYEQYF. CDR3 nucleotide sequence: TGTGCCAGCAGCGTTACTAGCGGACCCTACGAGCAGTACTTC. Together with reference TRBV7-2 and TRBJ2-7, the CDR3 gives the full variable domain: GAGVSQSPSNKVTEKGKDVELRCDPISGHTALYWYRQSLGQGLEFLIYFQGNSAPDKSGLPSDRFSAERTGGSVSTLTIQRTQQEDSAVYLCASSVTSGPYEQYFGPGTRLTVT.

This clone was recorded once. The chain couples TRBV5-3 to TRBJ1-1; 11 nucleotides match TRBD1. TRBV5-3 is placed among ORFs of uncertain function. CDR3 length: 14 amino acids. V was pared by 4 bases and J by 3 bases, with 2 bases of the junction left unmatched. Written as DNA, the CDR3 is TGTGCCAGAAGCGGACAGGGGGCAGACACTGAAGCTTTCTTT. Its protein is CARSGQGADTEAFF.

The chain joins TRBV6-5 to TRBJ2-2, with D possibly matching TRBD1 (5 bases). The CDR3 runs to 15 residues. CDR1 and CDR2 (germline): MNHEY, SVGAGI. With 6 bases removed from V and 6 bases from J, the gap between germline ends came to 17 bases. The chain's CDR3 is CASSQLSQGAGELFF. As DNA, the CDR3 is TGTGCCAGCAGCCAACTGTCCCAAGGGGCCGGGGAGCTGTTTTTT.

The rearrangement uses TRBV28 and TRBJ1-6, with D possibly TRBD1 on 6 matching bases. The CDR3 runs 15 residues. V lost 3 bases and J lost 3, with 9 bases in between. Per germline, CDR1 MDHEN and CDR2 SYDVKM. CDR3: CASSLRGNYNSPLHF. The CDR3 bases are TGTGCCAGCAGTTTGAGGGGGAACTATAATTCACCCCTCCACTTT. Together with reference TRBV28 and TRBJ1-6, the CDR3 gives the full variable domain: DVKVTQSSRYLVKRTGEKVFLECVQDMDHENMFWYRQDPGLGLRLIYFSYDVKMKEKGDIPEGYSVSREKKERFSLILESASTNQTSMYLCASSLRGNYNSPLHFGNGTRLTVT.

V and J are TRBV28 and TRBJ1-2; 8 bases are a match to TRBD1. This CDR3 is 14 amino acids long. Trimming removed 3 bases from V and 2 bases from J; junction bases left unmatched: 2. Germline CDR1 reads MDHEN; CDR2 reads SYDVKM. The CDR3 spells CASSFGDRNYGYTF. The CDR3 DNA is TGTGCCAGCAGTTTCGGGGACAGGAACTATGGCTACACCTTC.

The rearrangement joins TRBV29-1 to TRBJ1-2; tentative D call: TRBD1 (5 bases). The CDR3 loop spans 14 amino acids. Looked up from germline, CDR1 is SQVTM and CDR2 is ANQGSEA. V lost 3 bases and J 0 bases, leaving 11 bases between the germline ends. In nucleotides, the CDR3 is TGCAGCGTTGATTCAGGGATCCCTAACTATGGCTACACCTTC. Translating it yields CSVDSGIPNYGYTF.

The CDR3 bases are TGCAGCGTTGACAGGCTCACTGAAGCTTTCTTT. This codes for CSVDRLTEAFF. The chain links TRBV29-1 to TRBJ1-1; D gene ambiguous. Per germline, CDR1 SQVTM and CDR2 ANQGSEA. With 3 bases removed from V and 4 bases from J, the gap between germline ends came to 6 bases. This CDR3 is 11 amino acids long.

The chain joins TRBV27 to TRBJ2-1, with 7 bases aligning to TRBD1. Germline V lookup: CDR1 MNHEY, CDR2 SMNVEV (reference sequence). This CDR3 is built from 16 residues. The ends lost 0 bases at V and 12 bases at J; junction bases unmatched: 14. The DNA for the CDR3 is TGTGCCAGCAGTTTATCTAACTCGGGACAGACTTTGGGGCAGTTCTTC. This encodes CASSLSNSGQTLGQFF.

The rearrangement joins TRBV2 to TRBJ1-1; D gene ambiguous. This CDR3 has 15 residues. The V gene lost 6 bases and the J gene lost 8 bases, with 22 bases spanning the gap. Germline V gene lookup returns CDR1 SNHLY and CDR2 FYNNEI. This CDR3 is CASRMISNSGEEAFF. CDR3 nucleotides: TGTGCCAGCAGGATGATCTCGAACAGCGGAGAGGAAGCTTTCTTT.

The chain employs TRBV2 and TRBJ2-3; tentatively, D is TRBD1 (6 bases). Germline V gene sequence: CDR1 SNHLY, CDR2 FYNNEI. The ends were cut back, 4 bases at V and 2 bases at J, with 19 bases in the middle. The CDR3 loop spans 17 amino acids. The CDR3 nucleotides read TGTGCCAGCAGTGTGGTGTGGGTTGGGGGCACCACAGATACGCAGTATTTT. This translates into CASSVVWVGGTTDTQYF. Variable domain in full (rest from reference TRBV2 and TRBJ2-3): EPEVTQTPSHQVTQMGQEVILRCVPISNHLYFYWYRQILGQKVEFLVSFYNNEISEKSEIFDDQFSVERPDGSNFTLKIRSTKLEDSAMYFCASSVVWVGGTTDTQYFGPGTRLTVL.

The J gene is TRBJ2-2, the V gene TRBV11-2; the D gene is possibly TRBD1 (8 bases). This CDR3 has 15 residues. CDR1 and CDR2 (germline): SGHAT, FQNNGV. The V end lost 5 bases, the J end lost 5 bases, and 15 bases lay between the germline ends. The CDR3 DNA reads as TGTGCCAGCAGCCTAACAGGGGGGGATACCGGGGAGCTGTTTTTT. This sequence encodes CASSLTGGDTGELFF.

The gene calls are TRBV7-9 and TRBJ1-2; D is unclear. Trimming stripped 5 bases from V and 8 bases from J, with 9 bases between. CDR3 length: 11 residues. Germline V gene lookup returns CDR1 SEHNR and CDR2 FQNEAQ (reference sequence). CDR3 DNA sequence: TGTGCCAGCAGCGCTACGCTAGGCTACACCTTC. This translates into CASSATLGYTF.

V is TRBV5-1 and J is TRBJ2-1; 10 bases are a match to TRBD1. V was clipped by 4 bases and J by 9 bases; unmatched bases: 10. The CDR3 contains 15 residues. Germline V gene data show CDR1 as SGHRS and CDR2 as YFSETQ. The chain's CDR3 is CASSHGDRGTGEQFF. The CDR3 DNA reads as TGCGCCAGCAGCCACGGGGACAGGGGAACTGGTGAGCAGTTCTTC.

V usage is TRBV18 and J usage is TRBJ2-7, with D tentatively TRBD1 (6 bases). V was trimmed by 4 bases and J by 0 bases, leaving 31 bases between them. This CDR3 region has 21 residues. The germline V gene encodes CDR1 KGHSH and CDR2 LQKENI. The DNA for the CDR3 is TGTGCCAGCTCACGGTATCCAAGCACAGGGAAAGGTGATTCCCTCTCCTACGAGCAGTACTTC. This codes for CASSRYPSTGKGDSLSYEQYF.

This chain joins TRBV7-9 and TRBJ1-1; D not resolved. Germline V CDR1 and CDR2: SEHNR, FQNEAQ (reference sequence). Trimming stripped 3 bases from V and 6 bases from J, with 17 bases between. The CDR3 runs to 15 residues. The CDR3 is CASSLMVGSRAEAFF. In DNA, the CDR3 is TGTGCCAGCAGCTTGATGGTGGGGAGTCGGGCTGAAGCTTTCTTT.

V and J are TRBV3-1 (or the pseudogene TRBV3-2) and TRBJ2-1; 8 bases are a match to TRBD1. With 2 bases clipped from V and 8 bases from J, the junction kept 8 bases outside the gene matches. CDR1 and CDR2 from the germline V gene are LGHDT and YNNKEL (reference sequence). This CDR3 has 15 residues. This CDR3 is CASSQSGRGRYEQFF. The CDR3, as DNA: TGTGCCAGCAGCCAATCTGGCAGGGGGCGGTATGAGCAGTTCTTC.

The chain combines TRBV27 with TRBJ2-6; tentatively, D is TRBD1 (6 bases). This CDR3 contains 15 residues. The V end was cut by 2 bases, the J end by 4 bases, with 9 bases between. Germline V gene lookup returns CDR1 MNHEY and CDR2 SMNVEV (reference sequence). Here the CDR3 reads CASSLVGTGANVLTF. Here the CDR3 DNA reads TGTGCCAGCAGTTTAGTTGGGACAGGGGCCAACGTCCTGACTTTC.

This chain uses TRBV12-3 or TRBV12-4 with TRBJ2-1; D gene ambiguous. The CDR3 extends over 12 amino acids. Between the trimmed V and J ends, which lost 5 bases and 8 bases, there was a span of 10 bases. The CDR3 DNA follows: TGTGCCAGCAGTCAAATGACTGATGAGCAGTTCTTC. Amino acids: CASSQMTDEQFF.

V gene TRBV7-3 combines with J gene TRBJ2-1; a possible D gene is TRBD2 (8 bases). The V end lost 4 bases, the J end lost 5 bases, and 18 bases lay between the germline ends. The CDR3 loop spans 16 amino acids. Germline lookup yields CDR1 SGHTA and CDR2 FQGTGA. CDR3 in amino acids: CASSSTGTRGNNEQFF. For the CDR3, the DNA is TGTGCCAGCAGCTCGACAGGGACTAGGGGAAACAATGAGCAGTTCTTC.

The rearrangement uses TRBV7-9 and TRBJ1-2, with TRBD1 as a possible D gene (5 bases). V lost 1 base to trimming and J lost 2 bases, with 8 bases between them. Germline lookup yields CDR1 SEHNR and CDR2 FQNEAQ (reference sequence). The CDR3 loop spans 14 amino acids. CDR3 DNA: TGTGCCAGCAGCTTAGGGCAGGGCAACTATGGCTACACCTTC. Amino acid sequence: CASSLGQGNYGYTF.

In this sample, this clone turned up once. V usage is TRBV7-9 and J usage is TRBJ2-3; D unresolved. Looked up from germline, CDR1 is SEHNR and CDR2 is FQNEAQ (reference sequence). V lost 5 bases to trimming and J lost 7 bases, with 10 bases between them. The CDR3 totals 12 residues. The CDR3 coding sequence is TGTGCCAGCAGCCCTATGCCGAATACGCAGTATTTT. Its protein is CASSPMPNTQYF.

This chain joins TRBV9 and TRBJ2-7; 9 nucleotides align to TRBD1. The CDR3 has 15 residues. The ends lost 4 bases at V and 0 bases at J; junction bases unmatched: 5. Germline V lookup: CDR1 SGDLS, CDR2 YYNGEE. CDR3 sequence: CASSIGTGSSYEQYF. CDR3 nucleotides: TGTGCCAGCAGCATAGGGACAGGGAGCTCCTACGAGCAGTACTTC.